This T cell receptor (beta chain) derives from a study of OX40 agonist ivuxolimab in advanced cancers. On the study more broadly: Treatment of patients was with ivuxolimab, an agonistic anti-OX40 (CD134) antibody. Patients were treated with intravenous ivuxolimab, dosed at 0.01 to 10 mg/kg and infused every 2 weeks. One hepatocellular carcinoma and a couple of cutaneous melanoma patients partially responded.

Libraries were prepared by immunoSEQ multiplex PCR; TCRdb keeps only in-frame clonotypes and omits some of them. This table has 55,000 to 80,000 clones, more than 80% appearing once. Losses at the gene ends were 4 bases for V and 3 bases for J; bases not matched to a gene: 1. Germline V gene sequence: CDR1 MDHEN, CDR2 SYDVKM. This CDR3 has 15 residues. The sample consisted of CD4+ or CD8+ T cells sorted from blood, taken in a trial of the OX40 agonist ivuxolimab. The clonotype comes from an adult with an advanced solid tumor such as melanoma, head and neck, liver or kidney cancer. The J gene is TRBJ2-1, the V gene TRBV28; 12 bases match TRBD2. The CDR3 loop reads CASSWGLAGYNEQFF. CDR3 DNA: TGTGCCAGCAGTTGGGGACTAGCGGGCTACAATGAGCAGTTCTTC.